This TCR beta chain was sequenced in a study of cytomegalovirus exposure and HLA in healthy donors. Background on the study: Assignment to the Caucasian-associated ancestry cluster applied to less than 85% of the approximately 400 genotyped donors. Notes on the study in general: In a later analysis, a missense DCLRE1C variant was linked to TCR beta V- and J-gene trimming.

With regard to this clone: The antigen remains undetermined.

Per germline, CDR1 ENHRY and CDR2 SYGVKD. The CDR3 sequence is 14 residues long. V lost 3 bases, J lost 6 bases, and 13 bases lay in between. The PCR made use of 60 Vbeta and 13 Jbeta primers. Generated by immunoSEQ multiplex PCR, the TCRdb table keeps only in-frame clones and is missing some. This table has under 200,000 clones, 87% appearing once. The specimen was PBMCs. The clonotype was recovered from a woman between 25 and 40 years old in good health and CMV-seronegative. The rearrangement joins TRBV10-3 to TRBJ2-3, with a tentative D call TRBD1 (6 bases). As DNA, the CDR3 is TGTGCCATCAGTGACAGGGGTCCCCAGGATACGCAGTATTTT. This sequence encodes CAISDRGPQDTQYF.